Following are 11 T cell receptor beta chains from one sample sequenced in a study of cytomegalovirus exposure and HLA in healthy donors. This PCR relied on a set of 60 Vbeta primers and 13 Jbeta primers. Libraries were prepared by immunoSEQ multiplex PCR; TCRdb keeps only in-frame clonotypes and omits some of them. The table records about 160,000 clones, about 65% of them present only once. Sequencing input: PBMCs. The source of these receptors is a woman aged 18-29 years in good health and CMV-seropositive.

This clone was seen only once. J is TRBJ1-6 and V is TRBV11-2; D call uncertain. This CDR3 has 12 amino acids. The germline V gene has CDR1 SGHAT and CDR2 FQNNGV. Trimming removed 5 bases from V and 9 bases from J, with 8 bases in between. The chain's CDR3 is CASSPGSSPLHF. Written as DNA, the CDR3 is TGTGCCAGCAGCCCCGGGAGTTCACCCCTCCACTTT.

This clone has a handful of counts. The chain has TRBV18 and TRBJ1-3, with a weak D call TRBD1 (5 bases). Germline assignment: CDR1 KGHSH and CDR2 LQKENI. The ends were cut back, 6 bases at V and 5 bases at J, with 14 bases in the middle. This CDR3 is 14 amino acids long. The CDR3 loop reads CASSPRTGRNTIYF. The CDR3 DNA follows: TGTGCCAGCTCCCCCCGCACAGGCCGAAACACCATATATTTT.

This clone was counted a single time. The rearrangement links TRBV6-5 to TRBJ2-7; 11 bases agree with TRBD2. V was clipped by 5 bases and J by 4 bases; unmatched bases: 7. The germline V gene encodes CDR1 MNHEY and CDR2 SVGAGI. The CDR3 loop spans 15 amino acids. The CDR3 reads CASSQTSGDTYEQYF. The CDR3 region has the DNA TGTGCCAGCAGTCAGACTAGCGGGGATACTTACGAGCAGTACTTC.

V is TRBV20-1 and J is TRBJ1-2, with a possible D match to TRBD1 (6 bases). Trimming took off 4 bases at V and 10 bases at J, with 10 bases between the two ends. CDR3 length: 10 amino acids. The germline CDR1 and CDR2 sequences are DFQATT and SNEGSKA (reference sequence). The CDR3 spells CSATRGFYTF. CDR3 in DNA: TGCAGTGCTACCAGGGGTTTCTACACCTTC.

In nucleotides, the CDR3 is TGTGCCAGCACCCTACCGGGGATCACTGAAGCTTTCTTT. Translated, it gives CASTLPGITEAFF. The chain couples TRBV28 to TRBJ1-1; no clear D gene. CDR3 size: 13 residues. Germline V gene data show CDR1 as MDHEN and CDR2 as SYDVKM. Trimming removed 7 bases from V and 4 bases from J, with 13 bases in between.

V gene TRBV28 combines with J gene TRBJ2-7; D is possibly TRBD1 (5 bases). This CDR3 has 11 amino acids. Trimming removed 6 bases from V and 5 bases from J, with 8 bases in between. Germline CDR1 MDHEN, CDR2 SYDVKM. In nucleotides, the CDR3 is TGTGCCAGCAGGGACAATAACGAGCAGTACTTC. As protein: CASRDNNEQYF.

This clone was detected only a few times. This CDR3 fails to terminate in the conserved phenylalanine or tryptophan, so it likely reflects a read error. This chain uses TRBV6-1 with TRBJ2-6, with TRBD2 as a possible D gene (6 bases). Deletions cut 4 bases from V and 0 bases from J, with 13 bases between. The CDR3 consists of 17 residues. Germline CDR1 MNHNS, CDR2 SASEGT. The CDR3 here is CASSVRRGISGANVLTV. The CDR3, as DNA: TGTGCCAGCAGTGTACGCCGGGGGATCTCTGGGGCCAACGTCCTGACTGTC.

The chain employs TRBV28 and TRBJ1-2; D unresolved. The CDR3 loop spans 11 amino acids. Trimming stripped 11 bases from V and 2 bases from J, with 9 bases between. Germline V CDR1 and CDR2: MDHEN, SYDVKM. The chain's CDR3 is CAVRSNYGYTF. The CDR3 DNA follows: TGTGCCGTGCGGTCGAACTATGGCTACACCTTC.

The chain employs TRBV9 and TRBJ2-6; 8 bases are shared with TRBD2. The germline CDR1 and CDR2 sequences are SGDLS and YYNGEE. Trimming removed 8 bases from V and 0 bases from J; junction bases left unmatched: 7. The CDR3 sequence is 16 residues long. The CDR3 sequence: CASTAGGYSGANVLTF. CDR3 in DNA: TGTGCCAGTACTGCGGGGGGTTACTCTGGGGCCAACGTCCTGACTTTC.

A few counts support this clone. CDR3 residues: CASRKESTNEKLFF. The CDR3 DNA is TGTGCCAGCAGGAAGGAGTCAACTAATGAAAAACTGTTTTTT. The chain couples TRBV2 to TRBJ1-4; D is ambiguous. V lost 6 bases, J lost 0 bases, and 8 bases lay in between. CDR3 length: 14 residues. Germline CDR1 reads SNHLY; CDR2 reads FYNNEI.

The chain has TRBV30 and TRBJ2-5; maybe TRBD1 (6 bases). Trimming pared 8 bases from V and 14 bases from J, leaving 21 bases between. Germline assignment: CDR1 GTSNPN and CDR2 SVGIG (reference sequence). This CDR3 comprises 11 residues. CDR3 region: CAGSRGLYFYF. CDR3 bases: TGTGCCGGGTCAAGGGGGTTGTATTTTTACTTC.